This TCR beta chain was identified during a study of blood T cells in healthy people across ages. With respect to this clonotype: Its antigen is undetermined.

Broader study findings: Estimates based on one million T cells were treated as lower bounds.

The use of a sample-barcoded 5' primer and a J-beta primer mix characterized a second PCR of about 6 to 12 cycles. TCRdb re-called the 5' RACE reads through MiXCR, storing one row per CDR3 protein. Among fewer than 900,000 distinct CDR3 sequences listed, about 52% were seen once. This receptor was identified in a woman aged 55-70 years in good health. Sequencing was performed on blood.

As DNA, the CDR3 is TGTGCCTGGAGTGTCTCATACTATAATGAGCAGTACTTC. This gives the protein CAWSVSYYNEQYF. The V call is TRBV30, the J call TRBJ2-7; the D is unclear. V was cut by 0 bases and J by 7 bases, with 13 bases left in between. The CDR3 extends over 13 amino acids. From germline, CDR1 is GTSNPN and CDR2 SVGIG (reference sequence).